This T cell receptor beta chain was documented in a study of T cell responses to AZD1222 COVID-19 vaccine. As regards this clone: Its cognate antigen is unknown.

The length of the CDR3 is 19 residues. V was clipped by 5 bases and J by 0 bases, with 20 bases between them. Germline V CDR1 and CDR2: MDHEN, SYDVKM. Assay: immunoSEQ multiplex PCR; the TCRdb copy retains only in-frame clones and omits some. This table has 150,000 to 200,000 clones, approximately 90% appearing once. Study findings and constraints: Spike-specific TCR breadth and depth grew following two AZD1222 doses.

This chain uses TRBV28 with TRBJ2-6; D might be TRBD1 (6 bases). Sequencing was performed on peripheral blood, taken 28 days after the second dose of the MenACWY control vaccine. This clonotype was sampled from an adult who received the MenACWY meningococcal vaccine as a control. The CDR3, as DNA: TGTGCCAGCAGTACCCGGGACACCTTTACACCCTCTGGGGCCAACGTCCTGACTTTC. It codes for CASSTRDTFTPSGANVLTF.